This TCR beta chain was captured by sequencing in a study of blood T cells in healthy people across ages. Study results and caveats: Diversity of TCR beta correlated strongly with naive T cell percentage. PBMCs went unsorted, and a conclusive naive versus antigen-experienced comparison was therefore prevented. Per million T cells, the diversity of TCR beta decreased roughly linearly as age advanced.

The CDR3 loop spans 14 amino acids. Germline CDR1 is LNHNV and CDR2 is YYDKDF (reference sequence). The V gene lost 7 bases and the J gene lost 0 bases, with 10 bases spanning the gap. A second about 6 to 11 cycle PCR used barcoded and J-beta primers. Sequencing of every sample gave 3 million or more CDR3-containing paired-end reads. MiXCR, run by TCRdb on the 5' RACE reads, gives a single entry per CDR3 protein. The table records fewer than 1,000,000 distinct CDR3 sequences, 35% to 50% of them present only once. About this clonotype itself: Its antigen is currently unknown.

The specimen was blood. The sequence was obtained from an elderly man in good health. The genes are TRBV15 and TRBJ2-1; perhaps D is TRBD1 or TRBD2 (5 bases each). The chain's CDR3 is CATTRDRSYNEQFF. DNA of the CDR3: TGTGCCACCACCCGGGACCGCTCCTACAATGAGCAGTTCTTC.